The entry that follows covers one T cell receptor (beta chain) sequence. In the authors' workflow: Amplification of reference gene primers was used by the study to estimate nucleated cell counts. Sequenced by immunoSEQ multiplex PCR; TCRdb stores in-frame clones only, minus some. Clonal size and the V and J genes are those of that table, whereas D and trimming came from the DNA. The sample lists about 130,000 clones; about four fifths were seen once. V gave up 0 bases and J gave up 2 bases, with 8 bases separating them. Looked up from germline, CDR1 is MNHEY and CDR2 is SVGAGI. CDR3 length equals 14 residues. The sample originates from a study of blood T cell repertoires in COVID-19. As for the study in general: Donors in the United States, Italy and Spain gave samples during acute or convalescent COVID-19. Sources were T cells, B-cell-depleted T cells, or PBMCs; the material itself was cDNA or gDNA.

The gene calls are TRBV6-5 and TRBJ2-7; D is unclear. Sequences were obtained from peripheral blood. The origin of this receptor is a human donor in a cohort sampled during active COVID-19. This CDR3 is CASSYSYRTYEQYF. The DNA of the CDR3 is TGTGCCAGCAGTTACTCGTACAGAACCTACGAGCAGTACTTC.